Below, 8 T cell receptor beta chains from the same sample are listed, as sequenced in a study of blood T cell repertoires in COVID-19. Repertoires were generated with immunoSEQ multiplex PCR, while TCRdb's copy carries only in-frame clones and drops some. The sample lists approximately 360,000 clones, around 92% occurring once. The specimen sequenced was peripheral blood. Source of these receptors: a man between 35 and 55 years old with acute or convalescent COVID-19.

The chain uses TRBV3-1 (or the pseudogene TRBV3-2) and TRBJ1-2, with 9 bases matching TRBD1. CDR3 length: 13 amino acids. V shed 5 bases and J 3 bases; nucleotides not matched to a gene: 1. CDR1 and CDR2 (germline): LGHDT, YNNKEL (reference sequence). The CDR3 nucleotides read TGTGCCAGCAGCTGGGACAGGGACTATGGCTACACCTTC. Protein sequence: CASSWDRDYGYTF.

This chain connects TRBV6-2 or TRBV6-3 to TRBJ2-1; D unresolved. The CDR3 sequence is 15 residues long. Trimming removed 5 bases at V and 3 bases at J, with 14 bases between. Per the germline V gene, CDR1 is MNHEY and CDR2 is SVGEGT. The CDR3 region has the DNA TGTGCCAGCAGTAGAACAGATGGGTACTACAATGAGCAGTTCTTC. Translation: CASSRTDGYYNEQFF.

J is TRBJ1-4 and V is TRBV7-9; D possibly corresponds to TRBD1 (6 bases). Germline CDR1 is SEHNR and CDR2 is FQNEAQ (reference sequence). The CDR3 length is 14 residues. The germline V and J ends were trimmed by 4 bases and 7 bases, with 13 bases remaining between them. The CDR3 DNA reads TGTGCCAGCAGCTCAGGGGTGTTTGGTGAAAAACTGTTTTTT. Amino acids: CASSSGVFGEKLFF.

The chain couples TRBV4-2 to TRBJ1-2, with no clear D. With 1 base removed from V and 1 base from J, the gap between germline ends came to 7 bases. The CDR3 covers 14 residues. CDR1 and CDR2 from the germline V gene are LGHNA and YNFKEQ. The CDR3 loop is CASSQARVNYGYTF. The CDR3 bases are TGTGCCAGCAGCCAAGCTAGAGTTAACTATGGCTACACCTTC.

This clone was observed a single time. The chain has TRBV14 and TRBJ1-5; a possible D gene is TRBD1 (5 bases). CDR1 SGHDN and CDR2 FVKESK come from the germline V gene. The CDR3 contains 14 residues. With 6 bases removed from V and 0 bases from J, the gap between germline ends came to 9 bases. The CDR3 region is CASRPQGSNQPQHF. As DNA, the CDR3 is TGTGCCAGCAGACCGCAGGGTAGCAATCAGCCCCAGCATTTT.

This rearrangement joins TRBV6-5 to TRBJ1-5; maybe TRBD1 (5 bases). This CDR3 region has 14 residues. V was trimmed by 6 bases and J by 2 bases, leaving 11 bases between them. In germline, CDR1 is MNHEY, CDR2 SVGAGI. The CDR3 here is CASSGGVGNQPQHF. The CDR3, as DNA: TGTGCCAGCAGCGGGGGAGTGGGCAATCAGCCCCAGCATTTT.

Note on this clone: In the same sample, other DNA sequences code for this CDR3. The chain links TRBV30 to TRBJ1-1, with D unclear. This CDR3 spans 14 amino acids. The germline V gene has CDR1 GTSNPN and CDR2 SVGIG (reference sequence). Trimming left V 0 bases short and J 0 bases short, with 8 bases between. CDR3 residues: CAWSVRRVNTEAFF. In DNA form, the CDR3 reads TGTGCCTGGAGTGTAAGGAGGGTGAACACTGAAGCTTTCTTT.

This chain joins TRBV7-9 and TRBJ2-1; a weak D match, TRBD2 (5 bases). CDR1 SEHNR and CDR2 FQNEAQ come from the germline V gene (reference sequence). V lost 7 bases, J lost 7 bases, and 11 bases lay in between. The CDR3 contains 12 residues. The CDR3 sequence is CASISGSNEQFF. DNA of the CDR3: TGTGCCAGCATCAGCGGAAGTAATGAGCAGTTCTTC.